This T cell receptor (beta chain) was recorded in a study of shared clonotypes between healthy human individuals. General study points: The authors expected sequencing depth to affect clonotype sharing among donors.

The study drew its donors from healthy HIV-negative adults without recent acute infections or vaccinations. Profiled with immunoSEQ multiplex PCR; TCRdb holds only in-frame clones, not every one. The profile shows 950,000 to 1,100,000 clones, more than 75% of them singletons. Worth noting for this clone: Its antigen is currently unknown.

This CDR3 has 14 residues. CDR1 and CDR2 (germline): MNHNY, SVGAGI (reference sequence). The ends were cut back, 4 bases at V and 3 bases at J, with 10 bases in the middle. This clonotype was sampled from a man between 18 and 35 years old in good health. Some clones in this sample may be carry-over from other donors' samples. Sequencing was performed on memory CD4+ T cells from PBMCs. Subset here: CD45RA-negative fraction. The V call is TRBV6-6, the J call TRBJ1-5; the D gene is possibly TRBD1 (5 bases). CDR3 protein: CASSLGAINQPQHF. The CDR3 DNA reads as TGTGCCAGCAGTTTAGGGGCTATCAATCAGCCCCAGCATTTT.